The clone carrying this T cell receptor (beta chain) came up many times. This sample is drawn from a study of patients and donors after allogeneic stem cell transplantation. The CDR3 is 12 amino acids. V lost 5 bases, J lost 6 bases, and 0 bases stayed unmatched. A single record per CDR3 protein comes from TCRdb applying MiXCR to the RT-PCR reads. This table has about 57,000 distinct CDR3 sequences, roughly 15% appearing once. What was sequenced was blood, either unsorted or a sorted T cell fraction (not recorded which). The chain links TRBV12-3 or TRBV12-4 to TRBJ1-1, with 10 bases aligning to TRBD1. This sequence originates from a human donor who was either an allogeneic HSCT recipient or a stem cell or donor lymphocyte infusion donor (not recorded which). It is not recorded whose cells these are; they may come from a transplant donor. The CDR3 here is CASSGQGAEAFF. CDR3 DNA: TGTGCCAGCAGTGGACAGGGGGCTGAAGCTTTCTTT.